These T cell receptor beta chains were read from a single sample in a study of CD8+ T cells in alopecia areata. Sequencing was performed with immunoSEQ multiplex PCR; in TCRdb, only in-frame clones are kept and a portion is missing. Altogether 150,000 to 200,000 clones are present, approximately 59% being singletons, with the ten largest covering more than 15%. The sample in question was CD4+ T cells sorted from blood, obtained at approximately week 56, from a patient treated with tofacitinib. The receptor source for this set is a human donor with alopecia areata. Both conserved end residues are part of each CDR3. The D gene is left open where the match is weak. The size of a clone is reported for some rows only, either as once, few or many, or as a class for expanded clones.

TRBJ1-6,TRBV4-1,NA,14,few,TGCGCCAGCAGCCAAGTTCAGGCAGGTTCACCCCTCCACTTT,CASSQVQAGSPLHF
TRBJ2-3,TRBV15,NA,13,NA,TGTGCCACCAGTGAGGGGCCGAGAGATACGCAGTATTTT,CATSEGPRDTQYF
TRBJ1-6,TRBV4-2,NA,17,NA,TGTGCCAGCAGCCAAGAGAGGCGCCGGGACAAGGGATCACCCCTCCACTTT,CASSQERRRDKGSPLHF
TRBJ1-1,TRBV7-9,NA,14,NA,TGTGCCAGCAGCGCCTGGGCGGTGAACACTGAAGCTTTCTTT,CASSAWAVNTEAFF
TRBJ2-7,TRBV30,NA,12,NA,TGTGCCTCACAGATTAACTCCTACGAGCAGTACTTC,CASQINSYEQYF
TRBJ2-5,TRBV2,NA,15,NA,TGTGCCAGCAGCCAAAACAGTCAGGGGGGGGAGACCCAGTACTTC,CASSQNSQGGETQYF
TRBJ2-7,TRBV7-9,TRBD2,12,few,TGTGCCAGCAGCCCGCGGGGGGATGAGCAGTACTTC,CASSPRGDEQYF
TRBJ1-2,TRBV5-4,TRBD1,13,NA,TGTGCCACCAAGACAGGGGGCATCTATGGCTACACCTTC,CATKTGGIYGYTF
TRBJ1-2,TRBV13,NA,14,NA,TGTGCCAGCAGCTTATTGAGCACTAACTATGGCTACACCTTC,CASSLLSTNYGYTF
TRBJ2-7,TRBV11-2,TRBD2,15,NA,TGTGCCAGCAGCTCTCTAGCGGGGGGGCCGCACGAGCAGTACTTC,CASSSLAGGPHEQYF
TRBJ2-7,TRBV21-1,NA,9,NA,TGTGCCAGCAGCACCGAGCAGTACTTC,CASSTEQYF
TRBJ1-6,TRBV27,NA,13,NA,TGTGCCAGCAGTTGGGGAAAGAATTCACCCCTCCACTTT,CASSWGKNSPLHF
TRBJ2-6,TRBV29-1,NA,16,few,TGCAGCGTTGACGCGGGGTCTAGCTCTGGGGCCAACGTCCTGACTTTC,CSVDAGSSSGANVLTF
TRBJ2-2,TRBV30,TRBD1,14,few,TGTGCCTGGAACCGGGACAGGGTAGCCGGGGAGCTGTTTTTT,CAWNRDRVAGELFF
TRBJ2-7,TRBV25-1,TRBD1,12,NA,TGTGCCAGCAGTACAGGGGCCTACGAGCAGTACTTC,CASSTGAYEQYF
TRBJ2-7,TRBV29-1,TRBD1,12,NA,TGCAGCGTTGGACAGGGGATCTACGAGCAGTACTTC,CSVGQGIYEQYF
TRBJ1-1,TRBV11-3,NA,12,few,TGTGCCAGCAGCTCCAGGTGGACTGAAGCTTTCTTT,CASSSRWTEAFF
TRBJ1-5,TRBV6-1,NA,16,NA,TGTGCCAGCAGTGAGCATGGACAGTCAGGCAATCAGCCCCAGCATTTT,CASSEHGQSGNQPQHF
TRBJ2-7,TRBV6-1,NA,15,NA,TGTGCCAGCACCGAGGGTCTCAGGAGGTACTACGAGCAGTACTTC,CASTEGLRRYYEQYF
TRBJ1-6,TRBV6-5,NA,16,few,TGTGCCAGCAGTTACGCCAGGACGGGGGGGAATTCACCCCTCCACTTT,CASSYARTGGNSPLHF
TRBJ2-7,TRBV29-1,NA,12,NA,TGCAGCGTTGAAGGCCAGAGGTACGAGCAGTACTTC,CSVEGQRYEQYF
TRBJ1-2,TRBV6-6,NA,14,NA,TGTGCCAGCAGTTACTCCTCGGCTAACTATGGCTACACCTTC,CASSYSSANYGYTF
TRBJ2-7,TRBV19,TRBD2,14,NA,TGTGCCAGTAGTATTCTAGCGGGCAACTACGAGCAGTACTTC,CASSILAGNYEQYF
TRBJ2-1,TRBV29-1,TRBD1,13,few,TGCAGCGTCCCGGACAGGGGCGACAATGAGCAGTTCTTC,CSVPDRGDNEQFF
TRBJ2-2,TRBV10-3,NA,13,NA,TGTGCCTTGGGGGGCCCGAACACCGGGGAGCTGTTTTTT,CALGGPNTGELFF
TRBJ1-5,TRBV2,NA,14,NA,TGTGCCAGCACCCTGGACGGAAGCAATCAGCCCCAGCATTTT,CASTLDGSNQPQHF
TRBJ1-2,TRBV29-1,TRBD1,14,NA,TGCAGCGTTGAAATGGTCACAGGGGGCGATGGCTACACCTTC,CSVEMVTGGDGYTF
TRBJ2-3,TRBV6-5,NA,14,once,TGTGCCAGCAGCCTCGGACCAAACACAGATACGCAGTATTTT,CASSLGPNTDTQYF
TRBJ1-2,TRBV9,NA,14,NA,TGTGCCAGCAGCGTCAGGGGCAGTTTTGATGGCTACACCTTC,CASSVRGSFDGYTF
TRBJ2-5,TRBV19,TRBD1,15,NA,TGTGCCAGTAGCCAAGGGACAGGGGGCAGTGAGACCCAGTACTTC,CASSQGTGGSETQYF
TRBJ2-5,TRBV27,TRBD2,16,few,TGTGCCAGCAGTTCGGGCGGACTAGCGGGGTACGGGACCCAGTACTTC,CASSSGGLAGYGTQYF
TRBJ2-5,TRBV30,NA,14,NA,TGTGCCTGGAGTGTCCCTTTAGTCGGAGAGACCCAGTACTTC,CAWSVPLVGETQYF
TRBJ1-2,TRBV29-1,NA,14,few,TGCAGCGTTGAATGGGCAATGGGTGCCTATGGCTACACCTTC,CSVEWAMGAYGYTF
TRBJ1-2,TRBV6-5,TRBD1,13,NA,TGTGCCAGCACACAGGGGCCCTCGGGAGGCTACACCTTC,CASTQGPSGGYTF
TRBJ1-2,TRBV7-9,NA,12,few,TGTGCCAGCAGCCGAGACAGGATGGGCTACACCTTC,CASSRDRMGYTF
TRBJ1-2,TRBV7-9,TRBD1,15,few,TGTGCCAGCAGCTTATGGGGACAGGGAAACAATGGCTACACCTTC,CASSLWGQGNNGYTF
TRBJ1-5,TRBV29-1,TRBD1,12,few,TGCAGCGTTGCGCAGGGGGATCAGCCCCAGCATTTT,CSVAQGDQPQHF
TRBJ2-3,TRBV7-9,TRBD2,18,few,TGTGCCAGCAGCCCCCGATCTAGCGGGGGAACTAGCACAGATACGCAGTATTTT,CASSPRSSGGTSTDTQYF
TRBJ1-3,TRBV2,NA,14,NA,TGTGCCAGCAGTGACACGGGACCTGGAAACACCATATATTTT,CASSDTGPGNTIYF
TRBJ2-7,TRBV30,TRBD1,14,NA,TGTGCCTGGAGTGTAGACAGGGGTAGCTACGAGCAGTACTTC,CAWSVDRGSYEQYF